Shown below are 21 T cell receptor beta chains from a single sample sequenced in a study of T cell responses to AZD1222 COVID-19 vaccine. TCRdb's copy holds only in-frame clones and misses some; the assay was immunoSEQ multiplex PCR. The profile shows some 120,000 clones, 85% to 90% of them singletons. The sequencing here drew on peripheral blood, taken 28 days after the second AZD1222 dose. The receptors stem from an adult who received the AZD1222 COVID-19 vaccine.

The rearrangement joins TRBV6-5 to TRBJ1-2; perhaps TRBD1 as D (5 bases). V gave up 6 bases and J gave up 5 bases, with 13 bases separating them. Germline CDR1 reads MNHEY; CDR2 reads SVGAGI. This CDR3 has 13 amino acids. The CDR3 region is CASSSRGKYGYTF. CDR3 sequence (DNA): TGTGCCAGCAGCTCGAGGGGCAAATATGGCTACACCTTC.

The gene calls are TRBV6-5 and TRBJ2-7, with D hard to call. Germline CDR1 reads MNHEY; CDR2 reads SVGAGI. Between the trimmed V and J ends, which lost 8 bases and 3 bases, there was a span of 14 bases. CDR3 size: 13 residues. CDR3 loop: CASFSNTIYEQYF. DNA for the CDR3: TGTGCCAGCTTTTCTAACACGATCTACGAGCAGTACTTC.

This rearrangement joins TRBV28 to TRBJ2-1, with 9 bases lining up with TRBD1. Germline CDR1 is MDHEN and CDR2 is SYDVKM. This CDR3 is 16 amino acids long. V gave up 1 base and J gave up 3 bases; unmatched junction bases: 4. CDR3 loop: CASSLYGTGYYNEQFF. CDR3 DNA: TGTGCCAGCAGTTTATATGGGACAGGGTACTACAATGAGCAGTTCTTC.

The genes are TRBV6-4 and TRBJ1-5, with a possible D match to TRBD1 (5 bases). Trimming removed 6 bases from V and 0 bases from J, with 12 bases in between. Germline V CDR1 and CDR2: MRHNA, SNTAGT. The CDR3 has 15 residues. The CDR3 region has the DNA TGTGCCAGCAGACCGACAGTTTATAGCAATCAGCCCCAGCATTTT. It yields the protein CASRPTVYSNQPQHF.

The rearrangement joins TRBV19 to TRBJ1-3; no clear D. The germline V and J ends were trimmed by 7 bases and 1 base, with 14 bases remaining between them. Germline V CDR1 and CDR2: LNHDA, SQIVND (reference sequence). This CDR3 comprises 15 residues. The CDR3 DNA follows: TGTGCCAGTAAGGGTCTGAAGGGATCTGGAAACACCATATATTTT. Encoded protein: CASKGLKGSGNTIYF.

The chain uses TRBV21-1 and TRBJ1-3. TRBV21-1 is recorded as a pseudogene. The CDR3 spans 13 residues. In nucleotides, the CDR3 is TGTGCCAGCAGCAAGACCACTCGAAACACCATATATTTT. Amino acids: CASSKTTRNTIYF.

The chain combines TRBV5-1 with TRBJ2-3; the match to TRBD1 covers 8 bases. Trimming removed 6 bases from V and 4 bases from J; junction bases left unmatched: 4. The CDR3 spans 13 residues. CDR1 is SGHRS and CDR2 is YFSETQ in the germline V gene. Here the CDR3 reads CASTDRASDTQYF. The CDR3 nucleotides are TGCGCCAGCACGGACAGGGCGTCAGATACGCAGTATTTT.

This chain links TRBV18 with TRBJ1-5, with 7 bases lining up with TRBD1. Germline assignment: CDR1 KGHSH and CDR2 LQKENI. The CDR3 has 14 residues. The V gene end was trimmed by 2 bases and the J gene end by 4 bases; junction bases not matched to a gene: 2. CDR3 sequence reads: CASSPGTDNQPQHF. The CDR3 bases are TGTGCCAGCTCACCAGGGACAGATAATCAGCCCCAGCATTTT. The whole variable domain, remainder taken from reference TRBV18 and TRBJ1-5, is NAGVMQNPRHLVRRRGQEARLRCSPMKGHSHVYWYRQLPEEGLKFMVYLQKENIIDESGMPKERFSAEFPKEGPSILRIQQVVRGDSAAYFCASSPGTDNQPQHFGDGTRLSIL.

The CDR3 DNA reads TGTGCCAGCAGCTTGATGACTAGCGGGGAGGATGAGCAGTTCTTC. This encodes CASSLMTSGEDEQFF. J is TRBJ2-1 and V is TRBV5-4; 11 nucleotides agree with TRBD2. The CDR3 has 15 amino acids. From germline, CDR1 is SGHNT and CDR2 YYREEE (reference sequence). V trimming: 1 base; J trimming: 8 bases; junction bases outside the gene matches: 5.

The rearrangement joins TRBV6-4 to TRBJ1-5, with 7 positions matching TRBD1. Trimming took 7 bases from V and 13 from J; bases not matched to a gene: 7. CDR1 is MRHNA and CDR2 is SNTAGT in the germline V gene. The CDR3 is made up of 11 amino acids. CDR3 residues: CASNQDRQQHF. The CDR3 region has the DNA TGTGCCAGCAATCAGGACAGGCAACAGCATTTT.

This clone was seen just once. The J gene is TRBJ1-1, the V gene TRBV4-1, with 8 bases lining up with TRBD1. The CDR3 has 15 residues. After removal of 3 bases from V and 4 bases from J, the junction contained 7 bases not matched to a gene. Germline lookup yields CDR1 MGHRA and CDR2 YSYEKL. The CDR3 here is CASSQQGAVGTEAFF. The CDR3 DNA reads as TGCGCCAGCAGCCAGCAGGGGGCGGTTGGCACTGAAGCTTTCTTT.

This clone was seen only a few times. The CDR3 nucleotides read TGTGCCAGTAGTATAGACCTGCCAACTAATGAAAAACTGTTTTTT. Translated: CASSIDLPTNEKLFF. The V call is TRBV19, the J call TRBJ1-4, with D uncertain. CDR1 LNHDA and CDR2 SQIVND come from the germline V gene (reference sequence). The CDR3 has 15 amino acids. V gave up 0 bases and J gave up 0 bases, with 5 bases separating them.

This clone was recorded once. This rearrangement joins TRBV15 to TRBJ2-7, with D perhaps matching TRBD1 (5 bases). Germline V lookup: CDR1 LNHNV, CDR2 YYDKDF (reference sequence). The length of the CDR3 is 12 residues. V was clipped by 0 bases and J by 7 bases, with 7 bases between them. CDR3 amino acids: CATSRDRGEQYF. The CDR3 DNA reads TGTGCCACCAGCAGAGATAGGGGAGAGCAGTACTTC.

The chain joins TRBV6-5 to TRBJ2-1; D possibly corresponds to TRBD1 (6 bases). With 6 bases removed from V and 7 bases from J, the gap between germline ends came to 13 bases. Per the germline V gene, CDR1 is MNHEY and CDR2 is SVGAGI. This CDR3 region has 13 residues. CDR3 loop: CASRGTGRNEQFF. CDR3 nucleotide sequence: TGTGCCAGCAGGGGCACAGGGAGAAATGAGCAGTTCTTC.

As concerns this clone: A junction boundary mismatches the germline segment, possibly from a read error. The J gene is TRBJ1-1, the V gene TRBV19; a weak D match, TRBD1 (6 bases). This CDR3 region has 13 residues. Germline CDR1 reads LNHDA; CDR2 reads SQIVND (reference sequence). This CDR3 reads CASSATGNPEAFF. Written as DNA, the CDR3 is TGTGCCAGTAGTGCAACAGGGAACCCTGAAGCTTTCTTT.

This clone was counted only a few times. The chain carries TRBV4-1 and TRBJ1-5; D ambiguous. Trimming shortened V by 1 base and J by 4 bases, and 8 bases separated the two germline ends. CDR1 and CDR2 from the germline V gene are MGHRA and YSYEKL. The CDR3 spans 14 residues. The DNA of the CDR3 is TGCGCCAGCAGCCAAGTGTTTCCTAATCAGCCCCAGCATTTT. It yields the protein CASSQVFPNQPQHF.

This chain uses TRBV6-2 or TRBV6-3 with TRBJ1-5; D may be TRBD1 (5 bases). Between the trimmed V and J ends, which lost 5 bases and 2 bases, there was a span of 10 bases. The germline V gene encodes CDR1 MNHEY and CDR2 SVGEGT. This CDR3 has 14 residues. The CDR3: CASSKTGRNQPQHF. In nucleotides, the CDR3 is TGTGCCAGCAGTAAAACAGGCCGCAATCAGCCCCAGCATTTT.

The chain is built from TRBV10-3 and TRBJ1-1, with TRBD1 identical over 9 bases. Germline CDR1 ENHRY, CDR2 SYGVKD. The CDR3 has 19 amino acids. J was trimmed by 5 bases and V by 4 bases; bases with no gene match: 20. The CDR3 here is CAISGIDRGGSPGLTEAFF. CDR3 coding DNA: TGTGCCATCAGTGGCATTGACAGGGGGGGAAGTCCAGGCCTAACTGAAGCTTTCTTT.

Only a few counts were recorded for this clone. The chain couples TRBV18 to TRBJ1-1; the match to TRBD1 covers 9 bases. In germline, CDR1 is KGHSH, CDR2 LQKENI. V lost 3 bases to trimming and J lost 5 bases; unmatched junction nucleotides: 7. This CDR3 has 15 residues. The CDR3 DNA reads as TGTGCCAGCTCACCTTACAGGGGGCGGGGGACTGAAGCTTTCTTT. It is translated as CASSPYRGRGTEAFF.

The CDR3: CAWSVMVPAAYNEQFF. CDR3 nucleotides: TGTGCCTGGAGTGTAATGGTCCCAGCAGCCTACAATGAGCAGTTCTTC. This rearrangement joins TRBV30 to TRBJ2-1; D is unclear. In germline, CDR1 is GTSNPN, CDR2 SVGIG (reference sequence). This CDR3 is built from 16 residues. The V end lost 0 bases, the J end lost 2 bases, and 14 bases lay between the germline ends.

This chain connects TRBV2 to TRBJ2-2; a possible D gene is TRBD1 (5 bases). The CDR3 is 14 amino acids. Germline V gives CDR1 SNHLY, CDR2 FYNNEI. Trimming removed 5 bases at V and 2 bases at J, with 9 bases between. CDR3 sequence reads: CASSTRGNTGELFF. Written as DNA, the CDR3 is TGTGCCAGCAGTACAAGGGGTAACACCGGGGAGCTGTTTTTT.